These T cell receptor beta chains were read from a single sample in a study of blood T cell repertoires in COVID-19. Sequencing used immunoSEQ multiplex PCR; TCRdb keeps in-frame clones, though not all of them. The sample has some 56,000 clones; around four fifths are singletons. Sample: peripheral blood. All receptors come from a woman aged 50 to 60 with active or convalescent COVID-19. Each CDR3 is given with its conserved first and last residue. Clone size is stated in some rows and not others, as once, few, many or a class when expanded.

V	size	J	CDR3
TRBV19	many	TRBJ1-2	CASSTRQGYYGYTF
TRBV5-5	once	TRBJ2-7	CASSLVWAGGEQYF
TRBV30	-	TRBJ2-6	CAWSPPGVSGANVLTF
TRBV3-1/TRBV3-2	-	TRBJ2-1	CASSQDKAAYNEQFF
TRBV2	-	TRBJ2-2	CASSEFRGATGELFF
TRBV5-1	-	TRBJ2-3	CASSPLAGIIDTQYF
TRBV27	few	TRBJ2-1	CASSFVGQGIDEQFF
TRBV11-1	-	TRBJ2-1	CASSPKRATSNEQFF
TRBV13	-	TRBJ2-7	CASSLGPGQGYYEQYF
TRBV2	-	TRBJ1-3	CASSDRGATGNTIYF
TRBV24-1	-	TRBJ2-1	CATSDPGLATEQFF
TRBV30	once	TRBJ2-7	CAWRMGLSFSEQYF
TRBV10-2	-	TRBJ1-1	CASSEFQAAWNTEAFF
TRBV5-6	once	TRBJ1-1	CASSGSQGVGTEAFF